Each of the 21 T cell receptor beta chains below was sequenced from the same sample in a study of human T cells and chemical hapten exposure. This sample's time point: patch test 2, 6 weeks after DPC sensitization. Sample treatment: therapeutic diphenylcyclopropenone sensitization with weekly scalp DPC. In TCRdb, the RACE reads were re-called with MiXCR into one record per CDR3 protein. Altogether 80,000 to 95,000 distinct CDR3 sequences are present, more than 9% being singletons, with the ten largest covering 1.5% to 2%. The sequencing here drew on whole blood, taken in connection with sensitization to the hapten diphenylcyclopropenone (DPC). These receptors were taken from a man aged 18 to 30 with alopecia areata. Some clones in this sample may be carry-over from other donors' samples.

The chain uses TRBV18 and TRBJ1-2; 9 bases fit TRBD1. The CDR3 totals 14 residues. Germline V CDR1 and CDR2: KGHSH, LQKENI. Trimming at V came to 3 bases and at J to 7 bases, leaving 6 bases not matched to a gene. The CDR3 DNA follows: TGTGCCAGCTCACCCGGGACAGGGAAGAGTGGCTACACCTTC. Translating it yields CASSPGTGKSGYTF.

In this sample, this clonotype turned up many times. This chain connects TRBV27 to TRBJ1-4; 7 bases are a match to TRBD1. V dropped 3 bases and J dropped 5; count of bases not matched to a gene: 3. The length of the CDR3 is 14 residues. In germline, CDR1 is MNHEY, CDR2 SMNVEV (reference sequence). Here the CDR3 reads CASSLTGMNEKLFF. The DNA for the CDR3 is TGTGCCAGCAGTTTGACAGGGATGAATGAAAAACTGTTTTTT. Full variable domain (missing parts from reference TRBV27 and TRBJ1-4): EAQVTQNPRYLITVTGKKLTVTCSQNMNHEYMSWYRQDPGLGLRQIYYSMNVEVTDKGDVPEGYKVSRKEKRNFPLILESPSPNQTSLYFCASSLTGMNEKLFFGSGTQLSVL.

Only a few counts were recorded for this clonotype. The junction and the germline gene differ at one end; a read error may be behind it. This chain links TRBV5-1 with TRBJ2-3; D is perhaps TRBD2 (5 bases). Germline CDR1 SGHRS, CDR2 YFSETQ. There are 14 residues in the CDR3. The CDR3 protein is CASSLAPSRDTQYF. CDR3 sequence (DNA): TGCGCCAGCAGCTTGGCCCCTAGCAGAGATACGCAGTATTTT.

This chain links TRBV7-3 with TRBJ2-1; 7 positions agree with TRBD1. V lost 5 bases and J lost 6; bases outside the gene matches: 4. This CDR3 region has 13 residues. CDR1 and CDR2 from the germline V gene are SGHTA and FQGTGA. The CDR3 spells CASSLTGFNEQFF. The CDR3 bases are TGTGCCAGCAGCCTGACAGGGTTCAATGAGCAGTTCTTC.

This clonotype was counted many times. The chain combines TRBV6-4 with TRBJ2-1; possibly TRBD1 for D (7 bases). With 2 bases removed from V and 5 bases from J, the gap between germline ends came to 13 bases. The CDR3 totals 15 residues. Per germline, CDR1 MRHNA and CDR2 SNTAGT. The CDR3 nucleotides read TGTGCCAGCAGTGACGGAGGGGGCGAACACAATGAGCAGTTCTTC. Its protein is CASSDGGGEHNEQFF.

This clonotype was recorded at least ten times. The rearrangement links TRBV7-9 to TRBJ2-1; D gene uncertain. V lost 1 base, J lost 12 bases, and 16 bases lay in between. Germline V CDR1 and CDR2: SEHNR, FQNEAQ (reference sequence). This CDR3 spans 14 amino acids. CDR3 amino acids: CASSLEVGIMRQFF. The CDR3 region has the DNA TGTGCCAGCAGCTTAGAGGTCGGAATAATGAGGCAGTTCTTC.

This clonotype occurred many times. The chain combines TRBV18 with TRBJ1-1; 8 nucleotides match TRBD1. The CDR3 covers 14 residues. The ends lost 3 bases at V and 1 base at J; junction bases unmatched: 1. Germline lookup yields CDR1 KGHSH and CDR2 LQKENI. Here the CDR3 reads CASSPDRANTEAFF. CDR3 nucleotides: TGTGCCAGCTCACCGGACAGGGCGAACACTGAAGCTTTCTTT.

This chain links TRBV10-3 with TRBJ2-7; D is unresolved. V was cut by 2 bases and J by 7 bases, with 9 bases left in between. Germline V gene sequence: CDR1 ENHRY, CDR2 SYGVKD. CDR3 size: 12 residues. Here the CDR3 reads CAISEARSEQYF. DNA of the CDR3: TGTGCCATCAGTGAGGCTCGGTCTGAGCAGTACTTC.

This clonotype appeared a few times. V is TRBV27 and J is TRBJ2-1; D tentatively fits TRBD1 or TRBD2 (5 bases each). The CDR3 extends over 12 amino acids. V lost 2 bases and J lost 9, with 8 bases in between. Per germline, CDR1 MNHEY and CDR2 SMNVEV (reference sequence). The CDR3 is CASSLGGGEQFF. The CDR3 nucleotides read TGTGCCAGCAGTTTAGGTGGGGGTGAGCAGTTCTTC.

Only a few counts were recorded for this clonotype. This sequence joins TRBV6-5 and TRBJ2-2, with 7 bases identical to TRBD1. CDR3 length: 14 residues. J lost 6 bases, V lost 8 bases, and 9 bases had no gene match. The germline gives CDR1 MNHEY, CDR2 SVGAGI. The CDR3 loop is CASSDRAVAGELFF. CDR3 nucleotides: TGTGCCAGCTCCGACAGGGCAGTCGCCGGGGAGCTGTTTTTT.

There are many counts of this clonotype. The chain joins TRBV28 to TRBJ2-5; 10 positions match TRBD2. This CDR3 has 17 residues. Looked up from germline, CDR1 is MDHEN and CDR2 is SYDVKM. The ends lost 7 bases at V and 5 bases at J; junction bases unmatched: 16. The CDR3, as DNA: TGTGCCAGCAACCCAATATTCGCTAGCGGGGGAACGGAGACCCAGTACTTC. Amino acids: CASNPIFASGGTETQYF.

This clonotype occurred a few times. CDR3 DNA sequence: TGTGCCAGCAGACAGGGGGCTATCACAGATACGCAGTATTTT. This codes for CASRQGAITDTQYF. The V and J genes are TRBV12-3 or TRBV12-4 and TRBJ2-3, with 9 bases fitting TRBD1. V was pared by 6 bases and J by 2 bases, with 3 bases of the junction left unmatched. The CDR3 has 14 residues.

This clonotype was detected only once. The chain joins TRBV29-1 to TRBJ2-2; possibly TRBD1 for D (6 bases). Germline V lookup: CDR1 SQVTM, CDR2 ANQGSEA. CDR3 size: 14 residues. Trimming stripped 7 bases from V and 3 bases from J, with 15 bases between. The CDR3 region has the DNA TGCAGCGCACAGGGATTTAGGGACACCGGGGAGCTGTTTTTT. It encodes CSAQGFRDTGELFF.

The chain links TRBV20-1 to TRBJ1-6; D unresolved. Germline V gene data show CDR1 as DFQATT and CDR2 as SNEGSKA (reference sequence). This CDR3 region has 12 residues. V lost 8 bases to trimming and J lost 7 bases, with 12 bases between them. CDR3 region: CSSRVHNSPLHF. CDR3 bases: TGCAGTTCCCGGGTTCACAATTCACCCCTCCACTTT.

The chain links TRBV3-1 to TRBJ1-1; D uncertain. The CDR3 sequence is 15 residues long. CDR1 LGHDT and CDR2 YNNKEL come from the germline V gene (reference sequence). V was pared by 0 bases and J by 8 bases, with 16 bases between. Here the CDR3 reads CASSQDRPVPLEAFF. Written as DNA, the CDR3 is TGTGCCAGCAGCCAAGATAGACCGGTACCTTTAGAAGCTTTCTTT.

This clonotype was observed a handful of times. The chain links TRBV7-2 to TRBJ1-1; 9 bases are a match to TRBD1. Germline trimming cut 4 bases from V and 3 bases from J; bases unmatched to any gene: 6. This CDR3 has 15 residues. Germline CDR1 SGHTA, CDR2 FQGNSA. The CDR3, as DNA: TGTGCCAGCAGCTCCTACAGGGGGCCGTACACTGAAGCTTTCTTT. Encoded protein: CASSSYRGPYTEAFF. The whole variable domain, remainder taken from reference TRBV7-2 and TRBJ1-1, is GAGVSQSPSNKVTEKGKDVELRCDPISGHTALYWYRQSLGQGLEFLIYFQGNSAPDKSGLPSDRFSAERTGGSVSTLTIQRTQQEDSAVYLCASSSYRGPYTEAFFGQGTRLTVV.

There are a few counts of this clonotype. CDR3 bases: TGCAGCGTCGATTGGGGGGGCCCCCACACAGATACGCAGTATTTT. Amino acid sequence: CSVDWGGPHTDTQYF. The rearrangement links TRBV29-1 to TRBJ2-3; the D gene is possibly TRBD2 (7 bases). V was trimmed by 6 bases and J by 2 bases, leaving 18 bases between them. The CDR3 runs to 15 residues. Germline CDR1 SQVTM, CDR2 ANQGSEA.

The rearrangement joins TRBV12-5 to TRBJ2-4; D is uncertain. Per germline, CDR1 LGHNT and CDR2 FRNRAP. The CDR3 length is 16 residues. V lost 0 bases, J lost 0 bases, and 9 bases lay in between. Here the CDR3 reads CASGLVVGRAKNIQYF. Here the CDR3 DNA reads TGTGCTAGTGGTTTGGTAGTCGGAAGAGCCAAAAACATTCAGTACTTC. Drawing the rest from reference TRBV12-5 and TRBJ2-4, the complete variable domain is DARVTQTPRHKVTEMGQEVTMRCQPILGHNTVFWYRQTMMQGLELLAYFRNRAPLDDSGMPKDRFSAEMPDATLATLKIQPSEPRDSAVYFCASGLVVGRAKNIQYFGAGTRLSVL.

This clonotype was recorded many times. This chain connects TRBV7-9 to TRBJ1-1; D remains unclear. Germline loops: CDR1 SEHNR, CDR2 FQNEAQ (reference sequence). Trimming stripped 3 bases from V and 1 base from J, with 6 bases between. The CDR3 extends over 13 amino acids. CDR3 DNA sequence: TGTGCCAGCAGCTTGGCGGGGAACACTGAAGCTTTCTTT. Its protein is CASSLAGNTEAFF.

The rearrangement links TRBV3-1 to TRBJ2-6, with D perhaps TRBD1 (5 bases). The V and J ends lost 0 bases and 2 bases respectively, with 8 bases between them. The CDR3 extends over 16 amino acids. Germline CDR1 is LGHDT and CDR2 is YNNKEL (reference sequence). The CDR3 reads CASSQDQGTGANVLTF. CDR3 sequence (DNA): TGTGCCAGCAGCCAAGATCAGGGAACTGGGGCCAACGTCCTGACTTTC.

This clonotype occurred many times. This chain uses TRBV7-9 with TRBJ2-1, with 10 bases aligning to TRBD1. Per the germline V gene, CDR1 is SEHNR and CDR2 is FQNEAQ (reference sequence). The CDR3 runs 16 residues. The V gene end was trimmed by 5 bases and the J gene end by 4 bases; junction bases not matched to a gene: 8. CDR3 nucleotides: TGTGCCAGCAGCCCAACCGGGACAGGGGATTACAATGAGCAGTTCTTC. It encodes CASSPTGTGDYNEQFF.